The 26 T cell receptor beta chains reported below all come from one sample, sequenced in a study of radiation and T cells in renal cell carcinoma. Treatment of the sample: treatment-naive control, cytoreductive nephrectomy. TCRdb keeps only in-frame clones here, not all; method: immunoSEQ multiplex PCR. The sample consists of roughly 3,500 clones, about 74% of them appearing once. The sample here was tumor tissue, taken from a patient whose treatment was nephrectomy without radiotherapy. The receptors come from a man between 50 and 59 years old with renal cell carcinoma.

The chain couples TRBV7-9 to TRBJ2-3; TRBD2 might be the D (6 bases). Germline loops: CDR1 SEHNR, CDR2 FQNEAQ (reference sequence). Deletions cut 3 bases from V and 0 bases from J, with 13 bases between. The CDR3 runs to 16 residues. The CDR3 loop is CASSFLLAASTDTQYF. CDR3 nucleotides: TGTGCCAGCAGCTTTCTCTTAGCGGCTAGCACAGATACGCAGTATTTT.

CDR3 loop: CASAAVLNEQFF. In nucleotides, the CDR3 is TGTGCCAGTGCCGCGGTCCTCAATGAGCAGTTCTTC. The gene calls are TRBV27 and TRBJ2-1; D unresolved. Germline CDR1 and CDR2: MNHEY and SMNVEV (reference sequence). Trimming removed 9 bases at V and 6 bases at J, with 12 bases between. This CDR3 is 12 amino acids long.

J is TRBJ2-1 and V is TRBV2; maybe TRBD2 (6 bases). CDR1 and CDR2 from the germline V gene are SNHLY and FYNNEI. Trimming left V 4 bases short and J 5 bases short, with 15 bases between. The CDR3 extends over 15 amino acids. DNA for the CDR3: TGTGCCAGCAGTGGGGCTAGTTCGGGAGACAATGAGCAGTTCTTC. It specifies CASSGASSGDNEQFF.

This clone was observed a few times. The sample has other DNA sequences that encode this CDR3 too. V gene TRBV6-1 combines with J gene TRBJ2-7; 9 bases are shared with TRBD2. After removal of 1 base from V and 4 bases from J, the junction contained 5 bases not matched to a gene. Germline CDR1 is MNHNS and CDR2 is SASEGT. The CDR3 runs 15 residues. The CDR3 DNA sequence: TGTGCCAGCAGTGAAGGAGCGGGAGGAATTTACGAGCAGTACTTC. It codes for CASSEGAGGIYEQYF.

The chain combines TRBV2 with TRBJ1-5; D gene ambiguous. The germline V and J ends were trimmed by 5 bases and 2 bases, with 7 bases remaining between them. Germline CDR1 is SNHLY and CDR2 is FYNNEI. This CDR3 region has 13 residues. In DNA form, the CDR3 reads TGTGCCAGCAGTCTAGTTGGCAATCAGCCCCAGCATTTT. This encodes CASSLVGNQPQHF.

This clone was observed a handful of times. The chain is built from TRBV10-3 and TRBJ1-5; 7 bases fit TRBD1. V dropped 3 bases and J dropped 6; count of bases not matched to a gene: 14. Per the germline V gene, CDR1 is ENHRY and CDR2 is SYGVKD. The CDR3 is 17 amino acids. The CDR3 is CAISDFVGGSKGQPQHF. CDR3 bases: TGTGCCATCAGTGATTTTGTAGGGGGCAGTAAGGGTCAGCCCCAGCATTTT.

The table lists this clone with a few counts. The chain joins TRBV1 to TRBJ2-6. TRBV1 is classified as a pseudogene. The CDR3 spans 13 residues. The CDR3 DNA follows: TGCACCAGCAGACAAAGTCGGGCCAACGTCCTGACTTTC. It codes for CTSRQSRANVLTF.

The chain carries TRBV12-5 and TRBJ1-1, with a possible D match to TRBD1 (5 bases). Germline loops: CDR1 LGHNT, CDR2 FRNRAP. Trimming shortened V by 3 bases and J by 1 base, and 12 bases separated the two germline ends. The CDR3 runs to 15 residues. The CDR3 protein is CASGFETAQNTEAFF. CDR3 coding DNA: TGTGCTAGTGGTTTCGAGACAGCTCAGAACACTGAAGCTTTCTTT.

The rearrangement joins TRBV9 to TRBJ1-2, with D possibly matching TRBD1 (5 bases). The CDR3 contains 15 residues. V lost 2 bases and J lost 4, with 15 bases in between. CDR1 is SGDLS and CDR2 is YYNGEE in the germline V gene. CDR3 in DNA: TGTGCCAGCAGCGTTTCAGGGAGCGGGGGCTATGGCTACACCTTC. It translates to CASSVSGSGGYGYTF.

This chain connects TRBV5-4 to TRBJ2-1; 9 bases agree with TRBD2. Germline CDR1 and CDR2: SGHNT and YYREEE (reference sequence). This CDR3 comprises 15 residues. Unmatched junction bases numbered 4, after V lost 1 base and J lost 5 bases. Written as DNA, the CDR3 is TGTGCCAGCAGCTTGTGGCGGGAGGGGGACAATGAGCAGTTCTTC. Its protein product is CASSLWREGDNEQFF.

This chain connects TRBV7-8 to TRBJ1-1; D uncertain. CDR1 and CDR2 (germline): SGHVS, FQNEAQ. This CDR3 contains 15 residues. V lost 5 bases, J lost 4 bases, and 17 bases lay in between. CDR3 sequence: CASSVTAGSPTEAFF. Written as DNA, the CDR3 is TGTGCCAGCAGCGTCACAGCCGGGAGCCCCACTGAAGCTTTCTTT.

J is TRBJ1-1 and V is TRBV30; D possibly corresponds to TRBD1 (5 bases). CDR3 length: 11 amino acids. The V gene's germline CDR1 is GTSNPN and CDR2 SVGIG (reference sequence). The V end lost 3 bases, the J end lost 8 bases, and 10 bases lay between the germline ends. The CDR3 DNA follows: TGTGCCTGGAGCCGGGGCTGGGAAGCTTTCTTT. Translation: CAWSRGWEAFF.

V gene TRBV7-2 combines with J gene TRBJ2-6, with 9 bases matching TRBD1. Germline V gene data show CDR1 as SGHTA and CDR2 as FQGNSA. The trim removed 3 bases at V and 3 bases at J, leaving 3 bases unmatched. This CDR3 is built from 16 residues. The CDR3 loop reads CASSFGTGYGANVLTF. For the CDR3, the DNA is TGTGCCAGCAGCTTTGGGACAGGGTATGGGGCCAACGTCCTGACTTTC.

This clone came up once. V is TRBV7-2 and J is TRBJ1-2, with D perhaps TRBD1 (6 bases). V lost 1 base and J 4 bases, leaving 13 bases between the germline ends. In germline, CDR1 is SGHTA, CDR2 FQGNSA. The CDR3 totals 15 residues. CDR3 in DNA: TGTGCCAGCAGCTTAGGGGGGGGCTTGGTCTATGGCTACACCTTC. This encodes CASSLGGGLVYGYTF.

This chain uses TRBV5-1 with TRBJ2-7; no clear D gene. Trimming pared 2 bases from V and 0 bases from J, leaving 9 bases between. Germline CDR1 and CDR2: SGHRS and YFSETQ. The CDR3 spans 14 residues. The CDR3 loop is CASSFGTSSYEQYF. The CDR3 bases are TGCGCCAGCAGCTTCGGTACCAGCTCCTACGAGCAGTACTTC.

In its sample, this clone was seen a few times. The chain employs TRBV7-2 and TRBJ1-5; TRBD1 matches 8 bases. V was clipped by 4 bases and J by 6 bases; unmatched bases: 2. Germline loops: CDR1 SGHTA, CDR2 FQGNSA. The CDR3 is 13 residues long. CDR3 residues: CASSSQGAQPQHF. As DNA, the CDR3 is TGTGCCAGCAGCTCCCAGGGGGCTCAGCCCCAGCATTTT. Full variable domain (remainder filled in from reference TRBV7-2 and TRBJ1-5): GAGVSQSPSNKVTEKGKDVELRCDPISGHTALYWYRQSLGQGLEFLIYFQGNSAPDKSGLPSDRFSAERTGGSVSTLTIQRTQQEDSAVYLCASSSQGAQPQHFGDGTRLSIL.

CDR3 nucleotide sequence: TGTGCCAGCAACGCCTACGAGCAGTACTTC. It codes for CASNAYEQYF. The chain recombines TRBV6-1 with TRBJ2-7; D gene ambiguous. Trimming cost V 7 bases and J 2 bases, with 3 bases left between them. The CDR3 is made up of 10 amino acids. CDR1 is MNHNS and CDR2 is SASEGT in the germline V gene.

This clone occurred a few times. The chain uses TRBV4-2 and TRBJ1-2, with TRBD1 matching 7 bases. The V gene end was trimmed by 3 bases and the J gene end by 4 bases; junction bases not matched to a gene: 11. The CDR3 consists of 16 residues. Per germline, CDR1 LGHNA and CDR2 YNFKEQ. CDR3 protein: CASSQDQGGRGYGYTF. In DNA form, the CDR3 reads TGTGCCAGCAGCCAGGACCAGGGGGGTCGAGGCTATGGCTACACCTTC.

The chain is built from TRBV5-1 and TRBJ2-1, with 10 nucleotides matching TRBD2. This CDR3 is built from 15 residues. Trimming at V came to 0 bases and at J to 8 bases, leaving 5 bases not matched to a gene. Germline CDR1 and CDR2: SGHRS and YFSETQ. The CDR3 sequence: CASSLDSSGSYEQFF. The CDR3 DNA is TGCGCCAGCAGCTTGGATTCTAGCGGGAGCTATGAGCAGTTCTTC. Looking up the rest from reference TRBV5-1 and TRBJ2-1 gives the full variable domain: KAGVTQTPRYLIKTRGQQVTLSCSPISGHRSVSWYQQTPGQGLQFLFEYFSETQRNKGNFPGRFSGRQFSNSRSEMNVSTLELGDSALYLCASSLDSSGSYEQFFGPGTRLTVL.

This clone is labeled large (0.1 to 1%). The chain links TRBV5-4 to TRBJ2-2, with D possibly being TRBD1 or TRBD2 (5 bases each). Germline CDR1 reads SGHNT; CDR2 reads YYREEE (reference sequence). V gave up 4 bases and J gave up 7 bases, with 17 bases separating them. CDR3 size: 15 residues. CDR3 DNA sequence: TGTGCCAGCAGCGGGGAAGGGGAGTCCCACGGGGAGCTGTTTTTT. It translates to CASSGEGESHGELFF. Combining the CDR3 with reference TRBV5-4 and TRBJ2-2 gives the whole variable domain ETGVTQSPTHLIKTRGQQVTLRCSSQSGHNTVSWYQQALGQGPQFIFQYYREEENGRGNFPPRFSGLQFPNYSSELNVNALELDDSALYLCASSGEGESHGELFFGEGSRLTVL.

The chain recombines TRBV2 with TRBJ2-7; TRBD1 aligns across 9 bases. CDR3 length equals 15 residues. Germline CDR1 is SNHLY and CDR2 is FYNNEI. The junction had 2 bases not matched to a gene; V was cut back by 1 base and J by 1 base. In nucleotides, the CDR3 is TGTGCCAGCAGTGAAGGGGGACAGGGATCCTACGAGCAGTACTTC. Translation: CASSEGGQGSYEQYF.

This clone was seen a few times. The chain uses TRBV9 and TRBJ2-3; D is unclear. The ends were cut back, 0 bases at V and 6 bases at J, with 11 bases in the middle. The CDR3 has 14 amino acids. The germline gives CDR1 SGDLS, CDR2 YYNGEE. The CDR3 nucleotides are TGTGCCAGCAGCGTAGTAGGAGTACCCGATACGCAGTATTTT. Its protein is CASSVVGVPDTQYF.

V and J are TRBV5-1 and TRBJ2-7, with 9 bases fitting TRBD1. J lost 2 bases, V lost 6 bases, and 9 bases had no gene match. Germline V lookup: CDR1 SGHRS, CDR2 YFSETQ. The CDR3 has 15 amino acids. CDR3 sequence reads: CASNLGTGITYEQYF. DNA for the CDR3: TGCGCCAGCAACCTAGGGACAGGGATCACCTACGAGCAGTACTTC. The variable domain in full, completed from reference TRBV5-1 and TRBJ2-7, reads KAGVTQTPRYLIKTRGQQVTLSCSPISGHRSVSWYQQTPGQGLQFLFEYFSETQRNKGNFPGRFSGRQFSNSRSEMNVSTLELGDSALYLCASNLGTGITYEQYFGPGTRLTVT.

CDR3 loop: CASSLVGHSYVFYEQYF. CDR3 sequence (DNA): TGTGCCAGCAGCTTAGTCGGACACTCATACGTCTTCTACGAGCAGTACTTC. The chain is built from TRBV11-2 and TRBJ2-7, with D possibly being TRBD1 (5 bases). The CDR3 spans 17 residues. Trimming stripped 1 base from V and 3 bases from J, with 19 bases between. Per the germline V gene, CDR1 is SGHAT and CDR2 is FQNNGV. Using reference TRBV11-2 and TRBJ2-7 for the parts outside the CDR3, the full variable domain is EAGVAQSPRYKIIEKRQSVAFWCNPISGHATLYWYQQILGQGPKLLIQFQNNGVVDDSQLPKDRFSAERLKGVDSTLKIQPAKLEDSAVYLCASSLVGHSYVFYEQYFGPGTRLTVT.

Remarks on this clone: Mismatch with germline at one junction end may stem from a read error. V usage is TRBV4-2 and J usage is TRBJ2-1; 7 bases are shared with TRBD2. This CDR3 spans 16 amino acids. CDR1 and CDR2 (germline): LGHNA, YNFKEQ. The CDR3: CASSEEGRAKYNEQFF. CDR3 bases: TGTGCCAGCAGCGAAGAGGGGAGGGCCAAGTACAATGAGCAGTTCTTC.

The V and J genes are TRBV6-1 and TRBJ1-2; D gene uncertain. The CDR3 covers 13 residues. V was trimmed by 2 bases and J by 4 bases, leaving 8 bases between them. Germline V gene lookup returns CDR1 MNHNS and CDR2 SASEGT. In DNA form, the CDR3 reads TGTGCCAGCAGTGAATTAGGGATCTATGGCTACACCTTC. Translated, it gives CASSELGIYGYTF.